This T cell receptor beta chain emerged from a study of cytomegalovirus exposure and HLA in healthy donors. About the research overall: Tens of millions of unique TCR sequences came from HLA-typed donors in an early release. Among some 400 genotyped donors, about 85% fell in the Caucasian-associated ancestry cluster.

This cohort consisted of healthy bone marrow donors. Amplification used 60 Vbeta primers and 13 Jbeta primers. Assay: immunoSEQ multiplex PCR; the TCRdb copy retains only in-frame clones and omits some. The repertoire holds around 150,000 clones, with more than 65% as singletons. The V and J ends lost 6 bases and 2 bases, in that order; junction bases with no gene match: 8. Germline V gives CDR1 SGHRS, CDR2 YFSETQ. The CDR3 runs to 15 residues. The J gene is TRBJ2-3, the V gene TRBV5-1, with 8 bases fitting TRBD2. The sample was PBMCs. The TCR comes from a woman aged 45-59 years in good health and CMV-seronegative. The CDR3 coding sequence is TGCGCCAGCACCCCGGGGGGGACCGCCACAGATACGCAGTATTTT. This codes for CASTPGGTATDTQYF.